This T cell receptor beta chain comes out of a study of T-cell reconstitution after alpha-beta-depleted transplantation in children. Study-level points and caveats: There were some patients whose high TCRbeta diversity at day 60 came from surviving recipient T cells and thymic progenitors.

The CDR3 extends over 15 amino acids. CDR1 SGHAT and CDR2 FQDESV come from the germline V gene (reference sequence). Trimming removed 5 bases from V and 3 bases from J, with 16 bases in between. A TCRbeta library incorporating unique molecular identifiers was prepared. MiXCR, run by TCRdb on the PCR reads, gives a single entry per CDR3 protein. The table lists hundreds of thousands of distinct CDR3 sequences, under 15% of them singletons. This clonotype was detected many times. As yet, its antigen is unknown. This receptor was taken from a girl aged 2 to 9 with congenital amegakaryocytic thrombocytopenia, due to receive a stem cell transplant. Sequencing used PBMCs, obtained before TCRalphabeta/CD19-depleted stem cell transplant. The chain recombines TRBV11-1 with TRBJ1-1, with D perhaps matching TRBD1 (5 bases). CDR3 in DNA: TGTGCCAGCAGCCCCCGGGACGGGTCGGACACTGAAGCTTTCTTT. Residues: CASSPRDGSDTEAFF.